The sequence of this T cell receptor beta chain was determined in a study of blood T cell repertoires in COVID-19. Looking at the study overall: Whether acute or convalescent, the COVID-19 samples came from the United States, Italy and Spain.

Authors' methods: Cell counts per sample came from amplifying reference gene primers. TCRdb's copy holds only in-frame clones and misses some; the assay was immunoSEQ multiplex PCR. D and trimming come from the DNA, and the V and J calls and clone size come from that table. The profile shows about 220,000 clones, 80% of them singletons. The CDR3 covers 14 residues. V shed 7 bases and J 7 bases; nucleotides not matched to a gene: 9. Germline CDR1 reads MNHEY; CDR2 reads SVGAGI. This TCR came from a woman aged 70-85 years with acute or convalescent COVID-19. Sequencing was done on a sample of peripheral blood. The chain recombines TRBV6-5 with TRBJ2-5, with 10 bases lining up with TRBD2. CDR3 loop: CASMSGGAGWTQYF. The CDR3, as DNA: TGTGCCAGCATGAGCGGGGGGGCCGGTTGGACCCAGTACTTC.